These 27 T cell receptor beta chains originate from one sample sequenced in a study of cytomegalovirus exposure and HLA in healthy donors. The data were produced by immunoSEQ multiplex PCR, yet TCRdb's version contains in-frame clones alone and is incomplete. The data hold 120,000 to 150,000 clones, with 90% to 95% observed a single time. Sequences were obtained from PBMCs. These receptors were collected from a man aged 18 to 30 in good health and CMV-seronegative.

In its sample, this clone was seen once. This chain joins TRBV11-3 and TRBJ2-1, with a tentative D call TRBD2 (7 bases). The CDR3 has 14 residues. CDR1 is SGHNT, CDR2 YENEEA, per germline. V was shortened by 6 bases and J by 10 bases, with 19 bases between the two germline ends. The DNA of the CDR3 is TGTGCCAGCAGTAGTCAAGGGGGGGGTGTGGAGCAGTTCTTC. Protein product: CASSSQGGGVEQFF.

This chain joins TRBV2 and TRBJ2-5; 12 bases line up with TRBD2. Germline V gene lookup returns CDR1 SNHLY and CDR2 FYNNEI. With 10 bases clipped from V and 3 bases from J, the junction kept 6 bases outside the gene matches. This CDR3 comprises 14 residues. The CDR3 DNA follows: TGTGCCATCGGACTAGCGGGGAGTGAAGAGACCCAGTACTTC. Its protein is CAIGLAGSEETQYF.

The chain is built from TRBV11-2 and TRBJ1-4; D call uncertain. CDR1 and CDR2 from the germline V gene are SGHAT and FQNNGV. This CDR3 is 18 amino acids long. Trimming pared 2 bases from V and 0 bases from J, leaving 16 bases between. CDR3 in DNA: TGTGCCAGCAGCTTAAGAGGCGCGCGGTTTGCAACTAATGAAAAACTGTTTTTT. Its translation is CASSLRGARFATNEKLFF.

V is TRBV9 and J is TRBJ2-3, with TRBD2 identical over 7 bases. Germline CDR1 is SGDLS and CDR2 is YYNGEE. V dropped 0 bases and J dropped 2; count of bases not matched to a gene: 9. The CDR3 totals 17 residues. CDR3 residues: CASSVAGTGGPTDTQYF. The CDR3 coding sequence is TGTGCCAGCAGCGTAGCGGGGACGGGAGGCCCCACAGATACGCAGTATTTT.

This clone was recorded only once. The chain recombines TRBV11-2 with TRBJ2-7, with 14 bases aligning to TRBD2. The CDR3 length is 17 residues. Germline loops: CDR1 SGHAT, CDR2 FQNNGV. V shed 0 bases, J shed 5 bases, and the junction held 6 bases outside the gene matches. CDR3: CASSLDPTSGGVNEQYF. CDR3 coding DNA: TGTGCCAGCAGCTTAGACCCGACTAGCGGGGGGGTAAACGAGCAGTACTTC.

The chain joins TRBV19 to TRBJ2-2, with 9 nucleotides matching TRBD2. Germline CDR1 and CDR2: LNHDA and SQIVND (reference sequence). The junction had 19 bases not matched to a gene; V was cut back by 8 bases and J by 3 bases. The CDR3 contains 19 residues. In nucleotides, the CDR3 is TGTGCCAGTCAACCACTCGCGAGCGGGACTAGCCGACACACCGGGGAGCTGTTTTTT. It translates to CASQPLASGTSRHTGELFF.

The CDR3, as DNA: TGTGCCAGCAGCTTTACAGGGGCGCCTGGGGCCAACGTCCTGACTTTC. Translating gives CASSFTGAPGANVLTF. The rearrangement joins TRBV9 to TRBJ2-6, with 7 nucleotides matching TRBD1. J gave up 2 bases and V 4 bases, and 6 bases lay outside the gene matches. The CDR3 runs to 16 residues. Germline lookup yields CDR1 SGDLS and CDR2 YYNGEE.

CDR3 region: CASSQEWQGNYEQYF. The DNA for the CDR3 is TGCGCCAGCAGCCAAGAATGGCAGGGGAACTACGAGCAGTACTTC. The chain combines TRBV4-1 with TRBJ2-7; TRBD1 is a possible D gene (6 bases). There are 15 residues in the CDR3. Between the trimmed V and J ends, which lost 0 bases and 3 bases, there was a span of 12 bases. Germline CDR1 reads MGHRA; CDR2 reads YSYEKL.

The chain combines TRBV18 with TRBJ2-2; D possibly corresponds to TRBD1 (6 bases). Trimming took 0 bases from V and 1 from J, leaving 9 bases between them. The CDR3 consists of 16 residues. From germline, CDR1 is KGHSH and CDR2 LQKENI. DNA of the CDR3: TGTGCCAGCTCACCACCGTCGACAGGGAACACCGGGGAGCTGTTTTTT. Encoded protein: CASSPPSTGNTGELFF. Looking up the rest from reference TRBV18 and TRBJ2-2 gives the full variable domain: NAGVMQNPRHLVRRRGQEARLRCSPMKGHSHVYWYRQLPEEGLKFMVYLQKENIIDESGMPKERFSAEFPKEGPSILRIQQVVRGDSAAYFCASSPPSTGNTGELFFGEGSRLTVL.

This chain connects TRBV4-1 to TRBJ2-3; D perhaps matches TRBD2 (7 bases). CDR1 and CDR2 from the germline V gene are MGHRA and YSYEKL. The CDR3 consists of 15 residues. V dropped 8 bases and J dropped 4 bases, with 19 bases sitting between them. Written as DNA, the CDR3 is TGCGCCAGCGGTACAGGGAGGGTAGGTCCAGATACGCAGTATTTT. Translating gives CASGTGRVGPDTQYF.

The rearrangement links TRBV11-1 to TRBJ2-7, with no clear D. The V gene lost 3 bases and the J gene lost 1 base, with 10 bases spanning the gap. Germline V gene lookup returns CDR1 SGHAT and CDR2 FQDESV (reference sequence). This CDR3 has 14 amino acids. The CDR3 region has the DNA TGTGCCAGCAGCTTTTCCTCCCCGTCCTACGAGCAGTACTTC. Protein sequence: CASSFSSPSYEQYF.

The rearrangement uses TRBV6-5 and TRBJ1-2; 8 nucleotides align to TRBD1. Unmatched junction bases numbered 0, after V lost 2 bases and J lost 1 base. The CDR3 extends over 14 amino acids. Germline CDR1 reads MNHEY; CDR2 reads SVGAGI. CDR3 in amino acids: CASSYDRGNYGYTF. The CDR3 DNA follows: TGTGCCAGCAGTTACGACAGGGGTAACTATGGCTACACCTTC.

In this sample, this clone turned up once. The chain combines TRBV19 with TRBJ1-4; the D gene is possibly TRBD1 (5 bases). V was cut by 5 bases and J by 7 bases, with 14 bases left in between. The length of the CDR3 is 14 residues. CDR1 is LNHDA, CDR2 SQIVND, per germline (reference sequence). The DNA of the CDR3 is TGTGCCAGTAGTCTGGGACTGTTTCGTGAAAAACTGTTTTTT. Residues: CASSLGLFREKLFF.

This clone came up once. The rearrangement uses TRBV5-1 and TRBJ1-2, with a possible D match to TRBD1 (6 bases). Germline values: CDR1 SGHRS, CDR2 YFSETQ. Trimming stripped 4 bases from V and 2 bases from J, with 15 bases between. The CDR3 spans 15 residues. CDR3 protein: CASSPWTASNYGYTF. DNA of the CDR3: TGCGCCAGCAGCCCGTGGACAGCCTCCAACTATGGCTACACCTTC.

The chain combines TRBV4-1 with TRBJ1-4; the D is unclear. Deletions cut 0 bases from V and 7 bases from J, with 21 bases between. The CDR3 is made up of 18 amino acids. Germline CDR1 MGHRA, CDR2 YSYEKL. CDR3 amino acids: CASSQDFSSSPGGEKLFF. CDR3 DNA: TGCGCCAGCAGCCAAGACTTTTCTTCTTCCCCAGGAGGTGAAAAACTGTTTTTT.

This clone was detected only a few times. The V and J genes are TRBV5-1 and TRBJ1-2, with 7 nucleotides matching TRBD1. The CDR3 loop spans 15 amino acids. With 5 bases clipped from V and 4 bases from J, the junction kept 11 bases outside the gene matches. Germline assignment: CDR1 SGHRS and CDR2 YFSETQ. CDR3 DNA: TGCGCCAGCAGAACAGGACAGGCGTCGCCCTATGGCTACACCTTC. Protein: CASRTGQASPYGYTF.

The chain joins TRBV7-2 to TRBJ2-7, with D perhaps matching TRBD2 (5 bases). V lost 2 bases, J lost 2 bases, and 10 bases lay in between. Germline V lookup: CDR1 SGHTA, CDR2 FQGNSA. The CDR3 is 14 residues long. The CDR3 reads CASSLRRGPYEQYF. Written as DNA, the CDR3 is TGTGCCAGCAGCTTACGCCGGGGTCCCTACGAGCAGTACTTC.

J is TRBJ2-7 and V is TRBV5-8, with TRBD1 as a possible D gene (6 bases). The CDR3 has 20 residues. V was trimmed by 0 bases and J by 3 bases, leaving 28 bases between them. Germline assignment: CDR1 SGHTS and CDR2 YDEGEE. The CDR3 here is CASSLESINLTGHPFYEQYV. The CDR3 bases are TGTGCCAGCAGCTTGGAAAGCATAAACCTAACAGGGCACCCGTTCTACGAGCAGTACGTC.

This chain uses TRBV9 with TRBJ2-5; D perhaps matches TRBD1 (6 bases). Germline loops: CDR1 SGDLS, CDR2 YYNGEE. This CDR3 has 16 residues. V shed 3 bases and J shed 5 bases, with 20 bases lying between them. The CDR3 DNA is TGTGCCAGCAGCGCACTACAGGGTTTCTCTGGGGAGACCCAGTACTTC. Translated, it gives CASSALQGFSGETQYF.

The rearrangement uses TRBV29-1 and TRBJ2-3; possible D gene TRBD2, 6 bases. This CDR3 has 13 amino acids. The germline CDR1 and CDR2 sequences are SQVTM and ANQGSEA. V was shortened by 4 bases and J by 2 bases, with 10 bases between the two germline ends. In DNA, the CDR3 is TGCAGCGTTGGGGACTCCCCCACAGATACGCAGTATTTT. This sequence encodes CSVGDSPTDTQYF.

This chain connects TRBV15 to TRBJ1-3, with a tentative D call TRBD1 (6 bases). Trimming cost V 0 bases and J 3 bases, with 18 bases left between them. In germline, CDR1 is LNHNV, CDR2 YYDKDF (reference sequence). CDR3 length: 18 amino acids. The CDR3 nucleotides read TGTGCCACCAGCAGAGATCAACAGGGTAGGGGCGTTGGAAACACCATATATTTT. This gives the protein CATSRDQQGRGVGNTIYF.

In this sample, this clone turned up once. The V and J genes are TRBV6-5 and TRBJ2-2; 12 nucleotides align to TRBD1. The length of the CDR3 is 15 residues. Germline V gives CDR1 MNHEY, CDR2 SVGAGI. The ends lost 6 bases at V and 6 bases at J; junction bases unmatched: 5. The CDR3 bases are TGTGCCAGCAGAGGGACAGGGGGCTTCCCCGGGGAGCTGTTTTTT. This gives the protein CASRGTGGFPGELFF.

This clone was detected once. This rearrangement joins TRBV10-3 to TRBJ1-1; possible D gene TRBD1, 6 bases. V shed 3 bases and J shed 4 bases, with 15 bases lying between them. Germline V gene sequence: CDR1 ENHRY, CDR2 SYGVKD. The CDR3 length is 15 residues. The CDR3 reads CAISEVGRGSTEAFF. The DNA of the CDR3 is TGTGCCATCAGTGAAGTAGGGAGGGGGTCCACTGAAGCTTTCTTT.

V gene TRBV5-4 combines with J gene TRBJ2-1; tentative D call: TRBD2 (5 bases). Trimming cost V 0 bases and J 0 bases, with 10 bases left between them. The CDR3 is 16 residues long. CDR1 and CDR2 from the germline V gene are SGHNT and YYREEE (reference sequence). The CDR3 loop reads CASSLGQDSSYNEQFF. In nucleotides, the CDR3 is TGTGCCAGCAGCTTGGGTCAGGACTCCTCCTACAATGAGCAGTTCTTC.

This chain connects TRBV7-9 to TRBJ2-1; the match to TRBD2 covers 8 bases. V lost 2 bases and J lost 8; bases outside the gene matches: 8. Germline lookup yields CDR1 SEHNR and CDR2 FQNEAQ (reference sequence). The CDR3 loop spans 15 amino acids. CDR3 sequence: CASSLSGGNSHEQFF. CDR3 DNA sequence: TGTGCCAGCAGCTTAAGCGGGGGCAACTCCCATGAGCAGTTCTTC.

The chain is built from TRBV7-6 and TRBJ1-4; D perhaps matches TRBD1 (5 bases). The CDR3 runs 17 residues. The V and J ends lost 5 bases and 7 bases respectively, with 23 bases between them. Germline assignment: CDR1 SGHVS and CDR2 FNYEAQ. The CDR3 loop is CASSPYGAGGEGEKLFF. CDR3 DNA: TGTGCCAGCAGCCCCTATGGGGCCGGGGGTGAGGGTGAAAAACTGTTTTTT.

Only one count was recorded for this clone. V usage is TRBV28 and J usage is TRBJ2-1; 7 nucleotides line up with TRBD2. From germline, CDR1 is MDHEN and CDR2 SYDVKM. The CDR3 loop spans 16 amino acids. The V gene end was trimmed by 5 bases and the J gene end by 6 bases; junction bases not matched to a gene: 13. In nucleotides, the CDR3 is TGTGCCAGCAGTCCAACGACTAGCCCCTACAGCAATGAGCAGTTCTTC. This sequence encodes CASSPTTSPYSNEQFF. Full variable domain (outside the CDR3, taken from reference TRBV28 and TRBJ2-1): DVKVTQSSRYLVKRTGEKVFLECVQDMDHENMFWYRQDPGLGLRLIYFSYDVKMKEKGDIPEGYSVSREKKERFSLILESASTNQTSMYLCASSPTTSPYSNEQFFGPGTRLTVL.